This TCR beta chain emerged from a study of blood T cells in healthy people across ages. The V end lost 5 bases, the J end lost 0 bases, and 12 bases lay between the germline ends. The length of the CDR3 is 15 residues. Germline V gene lookup returns CDR1 MDHEN and CDR2 SYDVKM. Sample-barcoded 5' priming and a J-beta primer mix drove a second PCR of roughly 6 to 12 cycles. Sequencing recovered at least 3 million CDR3-containing paired-end reads from each sample. TCRdb re-called the 5' RACE reads through MiXCR, storing one row per CDR3 protein. The data contain about 1.6 million distinct CDR3 sequences, roughly a third of them seen just once; the ten biggest clones take up about 10%. A few counts support this clonotype.

The specimen sequenced was blood. This receptor was identified in a woman in her thirties in good health. This chain joins TRBV28 and TRBJ2-3, with TRBD2 as a possible D gene (5 bases). CDR3 sequence reads: CASSPRLSSTDTQYF. CDR3 nucleotide sequence: TGTGCCAGCAGTCCCCGACTATCTAGCACAGATACGCAGTATTTT.